What follows are 15 T cell receptor delta chains derived from one specimen sequenced in a study of gamma-delta chains in newborns, infants, children. TCRdb re-processed the reads via CATT. The profile shows 4,800 or so delta-chain clones, about 38% of them singletons. Sequencing was performed on blood. The origin of the receptors is a child who received the measles vaccine.

A remark on this clone: This likely stems from a read error, as it lies one base from a far larger clone. This CDR3 is also generated by other DNA sequences in the sample. This chain links TRDV1 with TRDJ3; 12 nucleotides align to TRDD3. CDR1 is TSWWSYY, CDR2 QGS, per germline. The CDR3 is 25 residues long. The CDR3, as DNA: TGTGCTCTTGGGGAAAGGGGCACCCTACACTGGGGGATACTTCAAAGCTCCTGGGACACCCGACAGATGTTCTTC. Encoded protein: CALGERGTLHWGILQSSWDTRQMFF.

The chain employs TRDV1 and TRDJ1; 8 nucleotides match TRDD3. The ends lost 3 bases at V and 0 bases at J; junction bases unmatched: 24. Per germline, CDR1 TSWWSYY and CDR2 QGS. CDR3 length equals 22 residues. The DNA for the CDR3 is TGTGCTCTTGGGGAGTCCCGGAAATTCCCGTCGTACTGGGGGGCCTACACCGATAAACTCATCTTT. It encodes CALGESRKFPSYWGAYTDKLIF.

J is TRDJ1 and V is TRDV1; 12 nucleotides line up with TRDD3. This CDR3 has 20 amino acids. Trimming took 2 bases from V and 3 from J; bases not matched to a gene: 16. Germline assignment: CDR1 TSWWSYY and CDR2 QGS. As DNA, the CDR3 is TGTGCTCTTGGGGAAAGCAAATTTTGCGTTGCTGGGGGATACGCCGATAAACTCATCTTT. Translation gives CALGESKFCVAGGYADKLIF.

Details on this clone: A read error may account for a junction end that differs from germline. The chain has TRDV1 and TRDJ1; perhaps TRDD3 as D (6 bases). CDR3 size: 18 residues. CDR1 TSWWSYY and CDR2 QGS come from the germline V gene. The CDR3 reads CAPGASTSPLSVTDKLIF. For the CDR3, the DNA is TGTGCTCCTGGGGCCTCTACGTCCCCACTGAGTGTTACCGATAAACTCATCTTT.

The genes are TRDV1 and TRDJ3; D ambiguous. The germline gives CDR1 TSWWSYY, CDR2 QGS. V shed 4 bases and J shed 0 bases, with 28 bases lying between them. The CDR3 is made up of 23 amino acids. As DNA, the CDR3 is TGTGCTCTTGGGGTCTCCCTCGATAGGGCGAGTCCCCTGAGCTCCTGGGACACCCGACAGATGTTTTTC. This sequence encodes CALGVSLDRASPLSSWDTRQMFF.

By sample share, this clone is medium-sized. The rearrangement joins TRDV1 to TRDJ1; D may be TRDD3 (5 bases). The germline V and J ends were trimmed by 8 bases and 9 bases, with 25 bases remaining between them. The germline CDR1 and CDR2 sequences are TSWWSYY and QGS. This CDR3 has 15 residues. CDR3 loop: CALSRVPALELELIF. In nucleotides, the CDR3 is TGTGCTCTTTCCCGGGTCCCAGCCCTCGAACTGGAACTCATCTTT.

This clone turned up a few times. This sequence joins TRDV1 and TRDJ1; 9 bases line up with TRDD2. From germline, CDR1 is TSWWSYY and CDR2 QGS. J lost 3 bases, V lost 1 base, and 30 bases had no gene match. The CDR3 is made up of 24 amino acids. The CDR3 DNA is TGTGCTCTTGGGGAACCGCGCTGGGGACCTTCCTACTGGATTTGGGGGAGGTCGGCCGATAAACTCATCTTT. This gives the protein CALGEPRWGPSYWIWGRSADKLIF.

This clone occurred a few times. V is TRDV1 and J is TRDJ1, with D possibly being TRDD3 (10 bases). From germline, CDR1 is TSWWSYY and CDR2 QGS. The CDR3 is 20 amino acids. The V end was cut by 4 bases, the J end by 0 bases, with 27 bases between. DNA for the CDR3: TGTGCTCTTGGGGTCCCTTCCTACCCGGGGGATACGAAAAACACCGATAAACTCATCTTT. As protein: CALGVPSYPGDTKNTDKLIF.

With regard to this clone: Germline and junction disagree at one end, which may indicate a read error. CDR3 bases: TGTGCTCTTGGGGGCCTTCCTACGTACTGGGGGATACGTGGAGGTACGGGGACCGATAAACTCACCTTT. This codes for CALGGLPTYWGIRGGTGTDKLTF. V usage is TRDV1 and J usage is TRDJ1, with 13 positions matching TRDD3. The CDR3 has 23 amino acids. Germline V gene sequence: CDR1 TSWWSYY, CDR2 QGS.

This clone showed up just a few times. The rearrangement links TRDV1 to TRDJ1; the match to TRDD3 covers 12 bases. Trimming at V came to 9 bases and at J to 0 bases, leaving 17 bases not matched to a gene. The CDR3 sequence is 19 residues long. Germline CDR1 and CDR2: TSWWSYY and QGS. CDR3 amino acids: CALRKHNWGIPSYTDKLIF. Here the CDR3 DNA reads TGTGCTCTGCGAAAACACAACTGGGGGATACCGTCGTACACCGATAAACTCATCTTT.

The chain has TRDV1 and TRDJ1; the match to TRDD3 covers 13 bases. There are 22 residues in the CDR3. From germline, CDR1 is TSWWSYY and CDR2 QGS. V lost 4 bases, J lost 7 bases, and 27 bases stayed unmatched. The CDR3 DNA reads TGTGCTCTTGGGGGTCCCCTCCACACCACCCTTACTGGGGGATACGCTAAGGTTAAACTCATCTTT. Its protein product is CALGGPLHTTLTGGYAKVKLIF.

This clone has just a few counts. The rearrangement joins TRAV29/DV5 to TRDJ1; D is possibly TRDD3 (6 bases). This CDR3 has 18 amino acids. Deletions cut 4 bases from V and 2 bases from J, with 27 bases between. Germline CDR1 NSMFDY, CDR2 ISSIKDK. DNA for the CDR3: TGTGCAGCAGGGCGAAGCCCGCTTTGGGGATGTTGGACCGATAAACTCATCTTT. Encoded protein: CAAGRSPLWGCWTDKLIF.

The chain employs TRDV1 and TRDJ1; 7 bases fit TRDD2. Trimming at V came to 2 bases and at J to 0 bases, leaving 18 bases not matched to a gene. The germline CDR1 and CDR2 sequences are TSWWSYY and QGS. This CDR3 region has 20 residues. The CDR3 DNA reads TGTGCTCTTGGGGAAGCTTACTTCCTAAGGGTTCCATTGTACACCGATAAACTCATCTTT. The encoded protein is CALGEAYFLRVPLYTDKLIF.

This chain connects TRDV1 to TRDJ1, with 13 bases identical to TRDD3. Germline CDR1 is TSWWSYY and CDR2 is QGS. Losses at the gene ends were 8 bases for V and 0 bases for J; bases not matched to a gene: 24. The CDR3 has 22 amino acids. The CDR3 region has the DNA TGTGCTCTTCTTCTTCCTACCCTTTACTGGGGGATACGGGGATCGTACACCGATAAACTCATCTTT. Translated: CALLLPTLYWGIRGSYTDKLIF.

The V gene is TRDV1, the J gene TRDJ1; 12 positions match TRDD3. Germline trimming cut 2 bases from V and 2 bases from J; bases unmatched to any gene: 21. This CDR3 has 22 amino acids. Germline-derived CDR1 and CDR2 are TSWWSYY and QGS. The CDR3 sequence is CALGEAANFPFGLGDTTDKLIF. The CDR3 coding sequence is TGTGCTCTTGGGGAAGCCGCTAATTTCCCATTTGGACTGGGGGATACAACCGATAAACTCATCTTT.